This is a list of T cell receptor beta chains from one sample in a study of technical replicates of blood from four donors. The data were produced by immunoSEQ multiplex PCR, yet TCRdb's version contains in-frame clones alone and is incomplete. The sample holds almost 65,000 clones, around 87% seen once. Input material: PBMCs. These receptors all come from a human donor in good health. Some clones in this sample may be carry-over from other donors' samples. Both conserved end residues are part of each CDR3. The D gene is left open where the match is weak. Size tells how often a clone was seen (once, few, many) or the class of an expanded clone, and some rows leave it out.

cdr3_aa cdr3_nt j_call d_call v_call clone_size
CASSFFPNRGQGHTF TGTGCCAGCAGTTTTTTCCCCAATCGCGGACAGGGACACACCTTC TRBJ1-2 TRBD1 TRBV27 -
CASSLIGTGRKAGELFF TGTGCCAGCAGTTTAATCGGGACAGGGAGAAAGGCCGGGGAGCTGTTTTTT TRBJ2-2 TRBD1 TRBV27 -
CASSLVVFEGAEQYF TGTGCCAGCAGCTTAGTGGTTTTTGAGGGGGCCGAGCAGTACTTC TRBJ2-7 TRBD1 TRBV7-2 -
CASSPPVRVSGNTIYF TGTGCCAGCTCACCACCGGTCCGGGTCTCTGGAAACACCATATATTTT TRBJ1-3 - TRBV18 few
CASSLGGNYEQYF TGTGCCAGCAGCTTAGGCGGAAACTACGAGCAGTACTTC TRBJ2-7 - TRBV11-3 -
CASSLALTGDYGYTF TGTGCCAGCAGCTTAGCGTTGACAGGGGACTATGGCTACACCTTC TRBJ1-2 TRBD1 TRBV7-8 few
CAWTREGEQFF TGTGCCTGGACCCGGGAAGGTGAGCAGTTCTTC TRBJ2-1 - TRBV30 -
CASGRTGAFGNTIYF TGTGCCAGCGGCCGGACAGGGGCGTTCGGAAACACCATATATTTT TRBJ1-3 TRBD1 TRBV27 -
CASSLAVSGVLYGYTF TGTGCCAGCAGCTTGGCCGTCTCCGGGGTCCTGTATGGCTACACCTTC TRBJ1-2 - TRBV5-5 -
CASSLGSGSSYEQFF TGCGCCAGCAGCTTGGGTAGCGGGAGTTCCTATGAGCAGTTCTTC TRBJ2-1 TRBD2 TRBV5-1 -
CASSYLYEQYF TGTGCCAGCAGTTACCTTTACGAGCAGTACTTC TRBJ2-7 - TRBV6-5 -
CASSSPTRNTGELFF TGTGCCAGCAGCTCCCCGACAAGAAACACCGGGGAGCTGTTTTTT TRBJ2-2 - TRBV7-8 few
CAWDPGKGRTDEKLFF TGTGCCTGGGACCCCGGGAAAGGCCGGACTGATGAAAAACTGTTTTTT TRBJ1-4 - TRBV30 once
CASRSAAGETQYF TGTGCCAGCAGGTCGGCAGCGGGGGAGACCCAGTACTTC TRBJ2-5 TRBD2 TRBV7-2 -
CAISESGQGVKPYNEQFF TGTGCCATCAGTGAGTCTGGGCAGGGGGTCAAACCCTACAATGAGCAGTTCTTC TRBJ2-1 TRBD1 TRBV10-3 -
CSVDAGAGGYTF TGCAGCGTTGATGCAGGGGCGGGTGGCTACACCTTC TRBJ1-2 - TRBV29-1 -
CASSLTGVEQPQHF TGTGCCAGCAGCTTAACCGGGGTGGAGCAGCCCCAGCATTTT TRBJ1-5 - TRBV7-2 -
CASSYYSGSAGELFF TGTGCCAGCAGTTACTATTCTGGTTCGGCCGGGGAGCTGTTTTTT TRBJ2-2 - TRBV6-5 many
CASKTTGGQWNLNYGYTF TGTGCCAGTAAGACTACAGGGGGCCAGTGGAACCTCAACTATGGCTACACCTTC TRBJ1-2 TRBD1 TRBV28 -
CASSPQPEASYGYTF TGCGCCAGCAGCCCCCAGCCCGAGGCCTCCTATGGCTACACCTTC TRBJ1-2 - TRBV4-3 -
CSVYAGTGASEQYF TGCAGCGTTTATGCCGGGACGGGAGCCAGCGAGCAGTACTTC TRBJ2-7 - TRBV29-1 once
CASSPLGGGTDTQYF TGTGCCAGCTCACCACTCGGGGGGGGCACAGATACGCAGTATTTT TRBJ2-3 TRBD2 TRBV18 -
CASSLGLAGRGDTGELFF TGTGCCAGCAGCTTGGGACTAGCGGGGAGGGGAGACACCGGGGAGCTGTTTTTT TRBJ2-2 TRBD2 TRBV7-7 -
CASSPRGTSGIVEQYF TGTGCCAGCAGCCCTAGAGGGACTAGCGGGATAGTAGAGCAGTACTTC TRBJ2-7 TRBD2 TRBV7-9 few
CASSVRVSYGYTF TGTGCCAGCAGTGTTCGGGTCTCTTATGGCTACACCTTC TRBJ1-2 - TRBV2 once
CASGRSATNEKLFF TGTGCCAGCGGGAGGTCGGCAACTAATGAAAAACTGTTTTTT TRBJ1-4 - TRBV6-5 -
CASSLQGGGADEQFF TGCGCCAGCAGCTTGCAAGGCGGGGGGGCAGATGAGCAGTTCTTC TRBJ2-1 TRBD2 TRBV5-1 -
CASTFRRGGEGTQYF TGTGCCAGCACCTTCCGGCGGGGGGGCGAAGGTACGCAGTATTTT TRBJ2-3 TRBD2 TRBV6-6 -
CASSPAPGLVNNSPLHF TGTGCCAGCAGCCCCGCGCCGGGTCTCGTAAACAATTCACCCCTCCACTTT TRBJ1-6 - TRBV9 -
CAWTGRDTIYF TGTGCCTGGACGGGAAGGGACACCATATATTTT TRBJ1-3 - TRBV30 -
CASSLGQGFLGTEAFF TGTGCCAGCAGCTTGGGACAGGGGTTTCTTGGCACTGAAGCTTTCTTT TRBJ1-1 TRBD1 TRBV7-6 -
CASSRGLGQGFEKLFF TGCGCCAGCAGCCGGGGCCTGGGACAGGGTTTTGAAAAACTGTTTTTT TRBJ1-4 TRBD1 TRBV5-1 -
CASKREWIGSGNTIYF TGTGCCAGCAAGAGGGAATGGATCGGAAGTGGAAACACCATATATTTT TRBJ1-3 - TRBV2 -
CASSRRRGEFNSYEQYF TGCGCCAGCAGCCGACGACGGGGAGAGTTCAACTCCTACGAGCAGTACTTC TRBJ2-7 - TRBV5-1 -
CASKGTENQPQHF TGTGCCAGCAAGGGGACAGAGAATCAGCCCCAGCATTTT TRBJ1-5 TRBD1 TRBV2 once
CASSPERRLGAKDQETQYF TGTGCCAGCAGTCCCGAGCGGCGGTTGGGGGCTAAAGACCAAGAGACCCAGTACTTC TRBJ2-5 - TRBV27 -
CASSLKGQGATNEKLFF TGTGCCAGCAGCTTAAAAGGACAGGGGGCAACTAATGAAAAACTGTTTTTT TRBJ1-4 TRBD1 TRBV7-9 -
CASSPEVGSPLHF TGTGCCAGCAGCCCAGAGGTGGGTTCACCCCTCCACTTT TRBJ1-6 - TRBV7-2 -
CASSVAGNTEAFF TGTGCCAGCAGCGTAGCAGGGAACACTGAAGCTTTCTTT TRBJ1-1 - TRBV9 -
CASSEWTGGADTEAFF TGTGCCAGCAGCGAATGGACAGGGGGCGCCGACACTGAAGCTTTCTTT TRBJ1-1 TRBD1 TRBV9 -
CASSSSGTLYEQYF TGTGCCAGCAGCTCATCCGGGACTTTATACGAGCAGTACTTC TRBJ2-7 - TRBV7-2 -
CSVERQENQPQHF TGCAGCGTCGAGCGACAGGAGAATCAGCCCCAGCATTTT TRBJ1-5 - TRBV29-1 -
CASSGTGGESSGANVLTF TGTGCCAGCAGTGGAACGGGGGGCGAGAGCTCTGGGGCCAACGTCCTGACTTTC TRBJ2-6 - TRBV25-1 -
CATTEGVGREQFF TGTGCTACAACCGAGGGCGTAGGACGTGAGCAGTTCTTC TRBJ2-1 - TRBV7-9 -
CASSREGLSNQPQHF TGTGCCAGCAGCAGGGAGGGCCTGAGTAATCAGCCCCAGCATTTT TRBJ1-5 - TRBV7-9 -
CASILAGEITDTQYF TGCGCCAGCATTTTAGCGGGAGAGATCACAGATACGCAGTATTTT TRBJ2-3 TRBD2 TRBV5-1 -
CSVEGASGRRGGLAKNIQYF TGCAGCGTGGAGGGGGCTAGCGGGAGGAGAGGGGGACTAGCCAAAAACATTCAGTACTTC TRBJ2-4 TRBD2 TRBV29-1 -
CASSLGALASPYQETQYF TGTGCCAGCAGCTTAGGAGCTCTAGCGTCCCCATACCAAGAGACCCAGTACTTC TRBJ2-5 - TRBV7-2 -
CASSPSSRSSYNEQFF TGCGCCAGCAGCCCATCTAGCAGAAGCTCCTACAATGAGCAGTTCTTC TRBJ2-1 - TRBV4-1 -
CASSYSGTDLYEQYF TGTGCCAGCAGTTATTCCGGGACAGACCTCTACGAGCAGTACTTC TRBJ2-7 TRBD1 TRBV6-6 -